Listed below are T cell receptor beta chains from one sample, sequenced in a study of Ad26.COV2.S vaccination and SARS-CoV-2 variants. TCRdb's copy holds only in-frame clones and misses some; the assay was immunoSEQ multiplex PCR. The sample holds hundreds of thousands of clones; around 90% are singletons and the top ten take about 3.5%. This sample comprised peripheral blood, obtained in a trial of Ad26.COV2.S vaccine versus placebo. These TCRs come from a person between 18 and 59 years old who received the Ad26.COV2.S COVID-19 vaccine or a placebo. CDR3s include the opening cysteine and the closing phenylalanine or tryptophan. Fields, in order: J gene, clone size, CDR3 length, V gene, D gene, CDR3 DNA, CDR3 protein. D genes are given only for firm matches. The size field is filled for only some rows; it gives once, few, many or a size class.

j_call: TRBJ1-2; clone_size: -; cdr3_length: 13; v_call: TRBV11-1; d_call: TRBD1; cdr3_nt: TGTGCCAGCAGCTTAGCGACAGGGGGTGGCTACACCTTC; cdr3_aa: CASSLATGGGYTF
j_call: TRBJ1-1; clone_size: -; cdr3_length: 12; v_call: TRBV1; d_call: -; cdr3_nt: TGCACCAGCCGCAGGGGGCTGATTGAAGCTTTCTTT; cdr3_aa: CTSRRGLIEAFF
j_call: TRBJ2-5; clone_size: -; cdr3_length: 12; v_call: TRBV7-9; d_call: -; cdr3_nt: TGTGCCAGCAGCTCCGGGGATAAGTCCCAGTACTTC; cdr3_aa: CASSSGDKSQYF
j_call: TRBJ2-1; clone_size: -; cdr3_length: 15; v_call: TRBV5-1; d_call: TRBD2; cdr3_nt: TGCGCCAGCAGTTCGACTAGCGGGGGGAGGAATGAGCAGTTCTTC; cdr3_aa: CASSSTSGGRNEQFF
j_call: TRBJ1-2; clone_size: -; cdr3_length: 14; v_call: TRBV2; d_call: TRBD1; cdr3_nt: TGTGCCAGCAGCGGGACAGGGCTTGGCTATGGCTACACCTTC; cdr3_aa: CASSGTGLGYGYTF
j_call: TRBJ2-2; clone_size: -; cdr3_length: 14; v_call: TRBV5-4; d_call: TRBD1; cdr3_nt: TGTGCCGCCGGGGGACAGGGGAACACCGGGGAGCTGTTTTTT; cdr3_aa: CAAGGQGNTGELFF
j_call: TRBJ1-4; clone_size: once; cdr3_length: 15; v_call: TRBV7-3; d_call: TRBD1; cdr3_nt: TGTGCCAGCAGCTTACGAGGGGGCGCCGGGGAAAAACTGTTTTTT; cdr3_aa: CASSLRGGAGEKLFF
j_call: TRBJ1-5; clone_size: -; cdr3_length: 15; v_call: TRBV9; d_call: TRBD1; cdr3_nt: TGTGCCAGCAGCGCGGGACAGAATAGCAATCAGCCCCAGCATTTT; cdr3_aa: CASSAGQNSNQPQHF
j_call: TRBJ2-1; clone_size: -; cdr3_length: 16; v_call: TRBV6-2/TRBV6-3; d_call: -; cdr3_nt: TGTGCCAGCAGTTACACTTTTGACTCCTATTACAATGAGCAGTTCTTC; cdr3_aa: CASSYTFDSYYNEQFF
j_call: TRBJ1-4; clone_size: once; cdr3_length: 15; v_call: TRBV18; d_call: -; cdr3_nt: TGTGCCAGCTCAGCAGCCCCACCGGGACAACGTGAACTGTTTTTT; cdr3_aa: CASSAAPPGQRELFF
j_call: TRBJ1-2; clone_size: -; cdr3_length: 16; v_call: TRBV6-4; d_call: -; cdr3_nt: TGTGCCAGCAGTGACTTCCCGGGAGCCTCTAACTATGGCTACACCTTC; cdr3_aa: CASSDFPGASNYGYTF
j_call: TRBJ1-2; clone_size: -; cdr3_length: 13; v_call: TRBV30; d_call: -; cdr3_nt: TGTGCCTGGAGTGTAGCAATAGGGAGTGGCTACACCTTC; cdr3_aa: CAWSVAIGSGYTF
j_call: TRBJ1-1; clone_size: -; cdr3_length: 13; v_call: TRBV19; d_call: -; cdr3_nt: TGTGCCAGTAGTATACGGCTGAACACTGAAGCTTTCTTT; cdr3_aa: CASSIRLNTEAFF